This is a list of T cell receptor beta chains from one sample in a study of identical twins. TCRdb ran MiXCR on the 5' RACE reads and lists one entry per CDR3 protein. The sample has 1.5 million or so distinct CDR3 sequences, around 29% seen once. The source material was cord blood. The receptors were gathered from a newborn girl in good health. The CDR3 runs from the conserved cysteine through the conserved F or W. A D gene is named only where the DNA matches it firmly. Some rows have no size entry. The others give once, few or many, or a class for an expanded clone.

v_call	j_call	clone_size	d_call	cdr3_aa	cdr3_nt
TRBV30	TRBJ2-3	once	-	CAWSHQLDTQYF	TGTGCCTGGAGTCACCAGCTAGATACGCAGTATTTT
TRBV3-1	TRBJ1-2	-	-	CASTQGGGLFYGYTF	TGTGCCAGCACCCAAGGCGGGGGGCTTTTCTATGGCTACACCTTC
TRBV10-3	TRBJ2-7	-	-	CAISELGAYEQYF	TGTGCCATCAGTGAGCTAGGAGCCTACGAGCAGTACTTC
TRBV5-1	TRBJ2-1	few	-	CASSLTNRWLLESNEQFF	TGCGCCAGCAGCTTGACCAACCGATGGCTGCTAGAGTCTAATGAGCAGTTCTTC
TRBV20-1	TRBJ1-1	-	-	CSARPDGLTEAFF	TGCAGTGCTAGGCCGGACGGCCTGACTGAAGCTTTCTTT
TRBV28	TRBJ1-6	few	-	CASSQDSTHSPLHF	TGTGCCAGCAGCCAAGACAGTACCCATTCACCCCTCCACTTT
TRBV27	TRBJ1-2	many	TRBD1	CASSLSRSSGTAYGYTF	TGTGCCAGCAGTTTATCGCGATCTTCCGGGACAGCTTATGGCTACACCTTC
TRBV20-1	TRBJ2-3	few	TRBD2	CSARPGGHTDTQYF	TGCAGTGCTAGGCCGGGGGGGCACACAGATACGCAGTATTTT
TRBV24-1	TRBJ2-1	-	-	CATSDLQSAEQFF	TGTGCCACCAGTGATTTGCAGTCTGCAGAGCAGTTCTTC
TRBV18	TRBJ1-1	few	-	CASSPSIANTEAFF	TGTGCCAGCTCACCAAGTATAGCGAACACTGAAGCTTTCTTT
TRBV10-3	TRBJ2-1	few	TRBD1	CAISGGTGIEQFF	TGTGCCATCAGTGGCGGGACAGGGATTGAGCAGTTCTTC
TRBV20-1	TRBJ2-5	-	TRBD2	CSALGLAIDNEQYF	TGCAGTGCCCTCGGACTAGCGATAGACAATGAGCAGTACTTC
TRBV20-1	TRBJ2-1	-	TRBD2	CSARGSGRASYNEQFF	TGCAGTGCTAGGGGTAGCGGGAGGGCCTCCTACAATGAGCAGTTCTTC
TRBV7-2	TRBJ2-4	few	-	CASSVWSGALAKNIQYF	TGTGCCAGCAGCGTCTGGTCTGGGGCGCTAGCCAAAAACATTCAGTACTTC
TRBV11-2	TRBJ2-5	few	TRBD2	CASSPAGLAGVEQYF	TGTGCCAGCAGCCCCGCGGGACTAGCGGGAGTTGAGCAGTACTTC
TRBV6-6	TRBJ2-1	few	-	CASSLREGQSYNEQFF	TGTGCCAGCAGTCTACGGGAGGGACAGTCCTACAATGAGCAGTTCTTC
TRBV5-1	TRBJ2-7	-	-	CASSYLRPSSYNEQYF	TGCGCCAGCAGCTATTTGCGTCCAAGCTCCTACAATGAGCAGTACTTC
TRBV10-3	TRBJ1-3	-	-	CAISAAASGNTIYF	TGTGCCATCAGTGCGGCGGCCTCTGGAAACACCATATATTTT
TRBV24-1	TRBJ2-7	-	-	CATSGPDGTYNEQYF	TGTGCCACCAGTGGTCCAGACGGAACCTACAATGAGCAGTACTTC
TRBV5-1	TRBJ2-7	-	-	CASSPPTGTEYYNEQYF	TGCGCCAGCAGCCCTCCAACCGGGACGGAGTACTACAATGAGCAGTACTTC
TRBV20-1	TRBJ1-3	-	TRBD1	CSAVDRASGNTIYF	TGCAGTGCCGTGGACAGGGCCTCTGGAAACACCATATATTTT
TRBV20-1	TRBJ1-2	-	-	CSAGGGYTF	TGCAGTGCTGGGGGCGGCTACACCTTC
TRBV12-3/TRBV12-4	TRBJ1-4	few	TRBD1	CASSQNRDRVKLFF	TGTGCCAGCAGCCAAAATAGGGACAGGGTAAAACTGTTTTTT
TRBV2	TRBJ2-3	-	-	CASSGGMGDTQYF	TGTGCCAGCAGTGGCGGGATGGGCGATACGCAGTATTTT
TRBV6-1	TRBJ1-2	few	-	CASSENRTPGGYTF	TGTGCCAGCAGTGAAAACAGGACCCCGGGGGGCTACACCTTC
TRBV11-2	TRBJ2-5	-	-	CASSLGGTSNEQYF	TGTGCCAGCAGCTTAGGCGGGACCTCCAATGAGCAGTACTTC
TRBV19	TRBJ2-1	-	TRBD2	CASKEQGAGNEQFF	TGTGCCAGTAAGGAGCAGGGAGCGGGAAATGAGCAGTTCTTC
TRBV4-2	TRBJ2-5	-	-	CASSFPPERSETQYF	TGTGCCAGCAGCTTCCCCCCCGAGCGATCGGAGACCCAGTACTTC
TRBV12-3/TRBV12-4	TRBJ2-5	-	-	CASQAAPGLAETQYF	TGTGCCAGCCAAGCAGCCCCCGGATTAGCGGAGACCCAGTACTTC
TRBV6-2/TRBV6-3	TRBJ1-5	few	-	CASRPQGLSNQPQHF	TGTGCCAGCAGACCACAGGGACTTAGCAATCAGCCCCAGCATTTT
TRBV7-2	TRBJ2-7	-	-	CASSLGSSPHEQYF	TGTGCCAGCAGCTTAGGATCTAGCCCCCACGAGCAGTACTTC
TRBV15	TRBJ2-3	many	-	CATSRFQAYTDTQYF	TGTGCCACCAGCAGATTCCAGGCCTACACAGATACGCAGTATTTT
TRBV12-3/TRBV12-4	TRBJ1-2	-	TRBD1	CASSTRDRVVTF	TGTGCCAGCAGTACCCGGGACAGGGTCGTCACCTTC
TRBV2	TRBJ2-7	-	TRBD2	CASSTQGGFEQYF	TGTGCCAGCAGTACCCAGGGAGGGTTCGAGCAGTACTTC
TRBV12-3/TRBV12-4	TRBJ2-7	-	-	CASTGDGYEQYF	TGTGCCAGCACCGGGGACGGGTACGAGCAGTACTTC
TRBV20-1	TRBJ1-2	few	TRBD1	CSAEYRTGWDYGYTF	TGCAGTGCTGAATATCGGACAGGGTGGGACTATGGCTACACCTTC
TRBV2	TRBJ2-3	-	-	CASSNLGNTQYF	TGTGCCAGCAGTAACTTGGGGAATACGCAGTATTTT
TRBV7-9	TRBJ1-2	-	-	CASSLGVGEDYGYTF	TGTGCCAGCAGCTTAGGGGTAGGGGAGGACTATGGCTACACCTTC
TRBV20-1	TRBJ2-2	-	TRBD2	CSARVGGRNTGELFF	TGCAGTGCTAGAGTGGGCGGGAGGAACACCGGGGAGCTGTTTTTT
TRBV7-2	TRBJ2-1	-	-	CASSLITSRTYNEQFF	TGTGCCAGCAGCCTCATTACTAGCAGGACCTACAATGAGCAGTTCTTC
TRBV4-1	TRBJ2-5	-	-	CASSQVGLSVLYF	TGCGCCAGCAGCCAAGTGGGCCTCTCCGTTCTGTACTTC
TRBV20-1	TRBJ2-5	-	-	CSAAAWRRETQYF	TGCAGTGCTGCAGCGTGGAGACGGGAGACCCAGTACTTC
TRBV6-2/TRBV6-3	TRBJ2-7	few	-	CASRRGDSYNEQYF	TGTGCCAGCAGGCGCGGGGACTCCTACAATGAGCAGTACTTC
TRBV6-6	TRBJ2-2	few	TRBD1	CASSYEGGVTGELFF	TGTGCCAGCAGTTACGAAGGGGGCGTCACCGGGGAGCTGTTTTTT
TRBV7-9	TRBJ2-1	once	-	CASSPLWIRGVYNEQFF	TGTGCCAGCAGCCCCCTGTGGATCAGAGGGGTCTACAATGAGCAGTTCTTC
TRBV20-1	TRBJ2-1	-	TRBD2	CSAIGTSGNNEQFF	TGCAGTGCCATCGGGACTAGCGGGAACAATGAGCAGTTCTTC
TRBV18	TRBJ2-1	few	-	CASSGLTGGQFF	TGTGCCAGCTCAGGACTGACAGGTGGGCAGTTCTTC
TRBV4-1	TRBJ1-2	few	-	CASSQVVPRGLYYGYTF	TGCGCCAGCAGCCAAGTCGTTCCCCGGGGTTTGTACTATGGCTACACCTTC
TRBV20-1	TRBJ2-1	-	TRBD2	CSARGKRETPIREQFF	TGCAGTGCTAGAGGGAAGCGGGAGACCCCCATCAGGGAGCAGTTCTTC
TRBV7-9	TRBJ1-2	-	-	CASSKSPVVGYTF	TGTGCCAGCAGCAAAAGCCCGGTCGTAGGCTACACCTTC
TRBV4-1	TRBJ2-7	-	-	CASSQASGSYEQHF	TGCGCCAGCAGCCAAGCCTCAGGGTCCTACGAGCAGCACTTC
TRBV5-1	TRBJ2-7	-	TRBD2	CASSTRLAGGYSYEQYF	TGCGCCAGCAGCACCCGACTAGCGGGAGGATACTCCTACGAGCAGTACTTC
TRBV15	TRBJ1-2	-	-	CGTSQGAYGYTF	TGTGGCACCAGTCAAGGAGCCTATGGCTACACCTTC